Listed below are T cell receptor beta chains from one sample, sequenced in a study of T cell repertoires in cytomegalovirus infection. MiXCR, run by TCRdb on the reads, gives a single entry per CDR3 protein. The sample contains about 310,000 distinct CDR3 sequences, under 20% of which appear only once. The sample taken for sequencing was PBMCs. These receptors originate from a human donor in good health (CMV status not recorded). Some clones in this sample may be carry-over from other donors' samples. Both conserved end residues are part of each CDR3. The D gene is left open where the match is weak. Clone size is not always given. Where it is, it says once, few, many or a class for expanded clones.

>TRBJ1-1|TRBV10-3|TRBD1|few
CAISGQGGTEAFF
TGTGCCATCAGTGGGCAGGGGGGGACTGAAGCTTTCTTT
>TRBJ2-3|TRBV5-5|.|few
CASSRVDPDTQYF
TGTGCCAGCAGCCGTGTCGACCCAGATACGCAGTATTTT
>TRBJ2-5|TRBV12-3/TRBV12-4|.|many
CASSLVETQYF
TGTGCCAGCAGCTTAGTCGAGACCCAGTACTTC
>TRBJ2-5|TRBV13|.|.
CASSLRGQGFGGKTQYF
TGTGCCAGCAGCTTGAGAGGACAGGGCTTCGGGGGGAAGACCCAGTACTTC
>TRBJ1-1|TRBV6-2/TRBV6-3|TRBD1|.
CASSYLGDRVNTEAFF
TGTGCCAGCAGTTACCTCGGGGACAGAGTGAACACTGAAGCTTTCTTT
>TRBJ1-3|TRBV18|.|.
CASSSAAPGQREGNTIYF
TGTGCCAGCTCGTCCGCCGCTCCGGGACAACGGGAGGGAAACACCATATATTTT
>TRBJ1-6|TRBV7-2|.|many
CASSLDGGGNSPLHF
TGTGCCAGCAGCTTAGACGGGGGCGGCAATTCACCCCTCCACTTT
>TRBJ1-3|TRBV6-5|.|.
CASRRGRLSYTIYF
TGTGCCAGCCGCCGAGGACGCCTTAGCTACACCATATATTTT
>TRBJ1-1|TRBV4-3|TRBD1|many
CASSQEVQGAEAFF
TGCGCCAGCAGCCAAGAGGTCCAGGGGGCTGAAGCTTTCTTT
>TRBJ2-3|TRBV12-5|.|.
CASGLGRQHTDTQYF
TGTGCTAGTGGTTTGGGTAGGCAGCACACAGATACGCAGTATTTT
>TRBJ2-7|TRBV5-4|.|many
CASSLAGSRYEQYF
TGTGCCAGCAGCTTGGCAGGGTCGAGATACGAGCAGTACTTC
>TRBJ1-2|TRBV10-3|.|many
CAISESAGYTF
TGTGCCATCAGTGAGTCTGCGGGCTACACCTTC
>TRBJ2-7|TRBV2|.|.
CATGTDSYEQYF
TGTGCCACAGGGACGGACTCCTACGAGCAGTACTTC
>TRBJ1-5|TRBV28|.|many
CASVGYGHYSNQPQHF
TGTGCCAGCGTAGGATATGGCCATTATAGCAATCAGCCCCAGCATTTT
>TRBJ2-7|TRBV7-2|.|.
CASSPVGGSADEQYF
TGTGCCAGCAGCCCCGTTGGGGGCTCAGCCGACGAGCAGTACTTC
>TRBJ2-1|TRBV5-8|.|few
CASSFQPGDEQFF
TGTGCCAGCAGCTTTCAGCCCGGCGATGAGCAGTTCTTC
>TRBJ1-5|TRBV12-3/TRBV12-4|TRBD1|few
CASSPGQAGGNQPQHF
TGTGCCAGCAGCCCCGGACAGGCGGGAGGCAATCAGCCCCAGCATTTT
>TRBJ1-1|TRBV11-2|TRBD1|many
CASSLRGQGYTEAFF
TGTGCCAGCAGCTTAAGGGGACAGGGATACACTGAAGCTTTCTTT